This TCR beta chain derives from a study of T cells in Graves' hyperthyroidism and ophthalmopathy. Trimming cost V 6 bases and J 8 bases, with 14 bases left between them. The germline V gene has CDR1 MNHNS and CDR2 SASEGT. CDR3 length: 13 amino acids. Amplified TCR beta CDR3 regions came from RNA transcripts. RT-PCR in the first round (using the HTBI primer set) targeted the TCR CDR3. TCRdb recomputed calls from the multiplex PCR reads with MiXCR, one row per CDR3 protein. In the table there are about 500,000 distinct CDR3 sequences, about 16% of which are singletons. This clonotype was seen a few times. Its antigen remains unidentified. Under 3 months was the duration of disease in ophthalmopathy patients, who also had a Clinical Activity Score of at least 3 and a NOSPECS grade of at least 4. Investigators excluded patients with uncontrolled infection, other autoimmune disease, pregnancy or lactation. The authors took PBMCs from 10 ml fresh peripheral blood.

Study observations and caveats: Most thyroid clonotypes expanded above 0.001 were also detected in blood.

Sequencing was carried out using blood. The chain combines TRBV6-1 with TRBJ2-1; D unresolved. This receptor was identified in a young woman with Graves' ophthalmopathy. The CDR3: CASRDPLTDEQFF. As DNA, the CDR3 is TGTGCCAGCAGGGACCCGCTTACGGATGAGCAGTTCTTC.